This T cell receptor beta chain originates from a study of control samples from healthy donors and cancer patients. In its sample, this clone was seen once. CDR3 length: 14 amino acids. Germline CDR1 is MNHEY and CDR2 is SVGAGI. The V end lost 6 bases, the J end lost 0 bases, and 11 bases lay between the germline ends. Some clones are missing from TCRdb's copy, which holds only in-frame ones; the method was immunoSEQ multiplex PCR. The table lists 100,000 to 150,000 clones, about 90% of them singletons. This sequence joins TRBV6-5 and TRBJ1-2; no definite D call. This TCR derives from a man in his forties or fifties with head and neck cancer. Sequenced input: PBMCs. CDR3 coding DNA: TGTGCCAGCAGGATGGTGACCACTAACTATGGCTACACCTTC. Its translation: CASRMVTTNYGYTF.